The clone carrying this TCR beta chain was seen a few times. Its matching antigen is unknown. This sample stems from a study of T cell repertoires in cytomegalovirus infection. Study-level information: CMV infection and matching HLA type were both indicated by public TCR beta signatures.

TCRdb recomputed calls from the reads with MiXCR, one row per CDR3 protein. The sample yields approximately 750,000 distinct CDR3 sequences, 35% to 45% seen once. Trimming cost V 1 base and J 7 bases, with 10 bases left between them. The CDR3 sequence is 13 residues long. The germline V gene encodes CDR1 MNHEY and CDR2 SMNVEV (reference sequence). Regarding the study as a whole: Using cumulative public TCR beta family frequency, the authors identified those who carried CMV together with the relevant HLA. Ex vivo responses were dominated by HLA-C-restricted CMV-specific TCR beta clonotypes.

The TCR comes from a human donor in good health (CMV status not recorded). Some clones in this sample may be carry-over from other donors' samples. The sequencing input was PBMCs. This sequence joins TRBV27 and TRBJ1-1; a possible D gene is TRBD1 (6 bases). This chain's CDR3 is CASSLYRGGEAFF. CDR3 DNA sequence: TGTGCCAGCAGTTTATATCGAGGGGGTGAAGCTTTCTTT.